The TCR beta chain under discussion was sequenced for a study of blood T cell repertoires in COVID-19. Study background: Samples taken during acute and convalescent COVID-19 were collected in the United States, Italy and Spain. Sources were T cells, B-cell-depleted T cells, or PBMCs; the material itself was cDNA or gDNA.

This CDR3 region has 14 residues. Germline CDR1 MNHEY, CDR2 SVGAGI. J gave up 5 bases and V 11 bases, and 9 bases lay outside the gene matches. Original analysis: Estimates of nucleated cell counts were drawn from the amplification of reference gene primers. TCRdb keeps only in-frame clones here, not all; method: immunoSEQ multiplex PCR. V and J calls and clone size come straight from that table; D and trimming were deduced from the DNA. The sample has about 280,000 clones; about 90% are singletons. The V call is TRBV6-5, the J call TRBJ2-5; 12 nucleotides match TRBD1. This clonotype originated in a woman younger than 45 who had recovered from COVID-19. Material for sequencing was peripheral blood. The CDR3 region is CAARDRGRTETQYF. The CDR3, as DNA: TGTGCCGCCCGGGACAGGGGGCGAACGGAGACCCAGTACTTC.